This T cell receptor beta chain was documented in a study of shared clonotypes between healthy human individuals. Data came from immunoSEQ multiplex PCR; TCRdb stores just in-frame clones and leaves some out. The sample records about 2 million clones, 85% to 95% being singletons. A note on this clone: What it recognizes is unknown.

This CDR3 is 15 amino acids long. From germline, CDR1 is SEHNR and CDR2 FQNEAQ (reference sequence). V lost 5 bases, J lost 5 bases, and 19 bases lay in between. Naivety among CD8 cells was defined by CD45RO negativity and positive CCR7 selection, thereby excluding terminally differentiated effector memory CD45RA+ cells. HIV-negative, healthy adults without recent acute infections or vaccinations were the donors. Study conclusions and caveats: Tissues were not sampled, only blood, and their repertoires likely differ.

Sequences were obtained from naive CD8+ T cells sorted from blood. The receptor's source is a man between 18 and 35 years old in good health. The chain links TRBV7-9 to TRBJ2-7; D not certain. The chain's CDR3 is CASSQTLTFSDEQYF. The CDR3, as DNA: TGTGCCAGCAGCCAAACCCTGACATTTTCCGACGAGCAGTACTTC.